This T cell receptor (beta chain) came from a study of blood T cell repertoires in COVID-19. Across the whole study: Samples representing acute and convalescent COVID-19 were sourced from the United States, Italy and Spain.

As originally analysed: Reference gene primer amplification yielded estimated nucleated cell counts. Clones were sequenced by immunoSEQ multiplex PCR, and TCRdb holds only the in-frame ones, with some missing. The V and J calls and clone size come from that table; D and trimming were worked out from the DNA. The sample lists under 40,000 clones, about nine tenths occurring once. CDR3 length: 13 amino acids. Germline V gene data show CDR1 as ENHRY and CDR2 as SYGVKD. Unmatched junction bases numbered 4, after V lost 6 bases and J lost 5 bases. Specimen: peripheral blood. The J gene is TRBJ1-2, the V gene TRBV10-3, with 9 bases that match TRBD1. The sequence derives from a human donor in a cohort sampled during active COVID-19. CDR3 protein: CAIRATGGYGYTF. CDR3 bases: TGTGCCATCAGGGCGACAGGGGGATATGGCTACACCTTC.